The 4 T cell receptor beta chains below were found in one sample sequenced in a study of shared clonotypes between healthy human individuals. TCRdb's table, derived via immunoSEQ multiplex PCR, lists solely in-frame clones and lacks some. The data hold some 490,000 clones, with approximately 81% observed a single time. The sample consisted of PBMCs. Every receptor here comes from a middle-aged woman in good health. Some clones in this sample may be carry-over from other donors' samples.

The genes are TRBV6-6 and TRBJ1-5, with D possibly being TRBD1 (5 bases). The CDR3 totals 15 residues. V was trimmed by 0 bases and J by 6 bases, leaving 12 bases between them. The germline V gene encodes CDR1 MNHNY and CDR2 SVGAGI (reference sequence). The CDR3 nucleotides read TGTGCCAGCAGTTACTCGGCGGGGGTCGGTCAGCCCCAGCATTTT. Translation: CASSYSAGVGQPQHF.

The chain joins TRBV7-2 to TRBJ2-3; 9 bases align to TRBD2. The CDR3 length is 16 residues. J gave up 0 bases and V 5 bases, and 6 bases lay outside the gene matches. CDR1 and CDR2 from the germline V gene are SGHTA and FQGNSA. The CDR3 sequence is CASSPFAGGSTDTQYF. CDR3 DNA: TGTGCCAGCAGCCCCTTTGCGGGAGGGAGCACAGATACGCAGTATTTT.

The table lists this clone with a few counts. The V gene is TRBV28, the J gene TRBJ2-7; 7 positions match TRBD2. The CDR3 is 14 residues long. Germline lookup yields CDR1 MDHEN and CDR2 SYDVKM. The V gene end was trimmed by 6 bases and the J gene end by 2 bases; junction bases not matched to a gene: 7. CDR3 amino acids: CASRGGVAPYEQYF. The CDR3 DNA follows: TGTGCCAGCAGGGGGGGGGTAGCACCCTACGAGCAGTACTTC.

The chain links TRBV10-3 to TRBJ2-2, with a possible D match to TRBD1 (6 bases). The germline gives CDR1 ENHRY, CDR2 SYGVKD. Trimming took 4 bases from V and 0 from J, leaving 9 bases between them. The CDR3 sequence is 15 residues long. The CDR3, as DNA: TGTGCCATCAGTGCGGCAGGGGCGAACACCGGGGAGCTGTTTTTT. This codes for CAISAAGANTGELFF.